The present entry profiles one TCR beta chain with its context. Its antigen is currently unknown. This entry comes from a study of chemoradiotherapy in HPV16-positive cancers. As for the study in general: Candidate HPV-specific T-cell clones and common TCR motifs came from functional assays in a couple of HPV16-positive patients. General observations from the study: In HPV16-positive patients, HPV-responsive T-cell expansion tracked better recurrence-free survival. Functional assays defining HPV-specific T cells used only a couple of HPV16-positive patients.

Data came from immunoSEQ multiplex PCR; TCRdb stores just in-frame clones and leaves some out. The sample shows 2,500 to 3,500 clones, around 75% of them seen only once. This CDR3 has 13 residues. V lost 7 bases, J lost 8 bases, and 16 bases lay in between. CDR1 is ENHRY and CDR2 is SYGVKD in the germline V gene. This sequence joins TRBV10-3 and TRBJ2-3; tentatively, D is TRBD1 (6 bases). Sequences were derived from tumor tissue, sampled from a patient who underwent chemoradiotherapy. The source of this sequence is a human donor with HPV-associated anogenital cancer. CDR3 residues: CAINTGSRGTQYF. Written as DNA, the CDR3 is TGTGCCATCAATACAGGGAGCCGGGGTACGCAGTATTTT.